What follows is one TCR beta chain and its context. Its antigen is not identified. These data come from a study of human T cells and chemical hapten exposure. Study summary: Doses of diphenylcyclopropenone went to the patients' scalps weekly throughout the approximately 25-week study.

TCRdb re-analysed the RACE reads in MiXCR, keeping a single row per CDR3 protein. The sample holds 30,000 to 40,000 distinct CDR3 sequences, around 6.5% seen once. Notes on the study in general: Positive correlation was observed between PT1 expanded TCR counts and patch test score.

Time point reported: patch test 1, 2 weeks after DPC sensitization. Noted treatment: therapeutic diphenylcyclopropenone sensitization with weekly scalp DPC. Unfractionated whole blood served as the source for total RNA extraction. This specimen was whole blood, taken in connection with sensitization to the hapten diphenylcyclopropenone (DPC). The sequence was obtained from a woman in her twenties or thirties with alopecia areata. Some clones in this sample may be carry-over from other donors' samples.

CDR3 coding DNA: TGCGCCAGCAGCCCCTCGGCTAGCGGGGGCTACGAGCAGTACTTC. Its translation is CASSPSASGGYEQYF. This chain uses TRBV5-1 with TRBJ2-7; 10 positions agree with TRBD2. Germline CDR1 and CDR2: SGHRS and YFSETQ. V shed 4 bases, J shed 3 bases, and the junction held 7 bases outside the gene matches. The length of the CDR3 is 15 residues.